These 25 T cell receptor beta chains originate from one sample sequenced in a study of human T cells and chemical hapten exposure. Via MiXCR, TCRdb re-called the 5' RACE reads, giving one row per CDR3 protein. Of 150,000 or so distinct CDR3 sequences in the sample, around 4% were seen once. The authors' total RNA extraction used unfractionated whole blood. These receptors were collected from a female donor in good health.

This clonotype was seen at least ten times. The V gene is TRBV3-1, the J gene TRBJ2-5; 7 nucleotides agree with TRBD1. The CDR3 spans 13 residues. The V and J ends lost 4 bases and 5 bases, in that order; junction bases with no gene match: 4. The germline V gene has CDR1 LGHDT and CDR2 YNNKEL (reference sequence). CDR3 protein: CASSLRGSETQYF. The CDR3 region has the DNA TGTGCCAGCAGCCTCAGGGGGAGTGAGACCCAGTACTTC.

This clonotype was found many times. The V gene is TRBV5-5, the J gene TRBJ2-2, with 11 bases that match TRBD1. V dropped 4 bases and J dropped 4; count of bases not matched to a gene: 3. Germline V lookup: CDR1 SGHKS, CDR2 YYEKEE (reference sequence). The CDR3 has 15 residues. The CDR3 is CASSEGTGGTGELFF. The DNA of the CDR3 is TGTGCCAGCAGCGAAGGGACAGGGGGCACCGGGGAGCTGTTTTTT. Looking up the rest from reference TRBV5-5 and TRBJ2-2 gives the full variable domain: DAGVTQSPTHLIKTRGQQVTLRCSPISGHKSVSWYQQVLGQGPQFIFQYYEKEERGRGNFPDRFSARQFPNYSSELNVNALLLGDSALYLCASSEGTGGTGELFFGEGSRLTVL.

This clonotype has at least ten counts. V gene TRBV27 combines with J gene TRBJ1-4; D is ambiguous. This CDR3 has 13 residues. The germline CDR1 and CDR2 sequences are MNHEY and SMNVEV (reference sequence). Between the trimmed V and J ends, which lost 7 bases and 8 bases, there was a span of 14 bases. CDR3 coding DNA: TGTGCCAGCACTGGTTCAACCTACGAAAAACTGTTTTTT. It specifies CASTGSTYEKLFF.

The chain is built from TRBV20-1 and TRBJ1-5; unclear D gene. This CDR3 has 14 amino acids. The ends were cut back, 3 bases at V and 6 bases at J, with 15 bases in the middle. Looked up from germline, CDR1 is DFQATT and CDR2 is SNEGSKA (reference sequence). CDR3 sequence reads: CSASVPRGGQPQHF. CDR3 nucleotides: TGCAGTGCTAGCGTACCCAGAGGAGGTCAGCCCCAGCATTTT.

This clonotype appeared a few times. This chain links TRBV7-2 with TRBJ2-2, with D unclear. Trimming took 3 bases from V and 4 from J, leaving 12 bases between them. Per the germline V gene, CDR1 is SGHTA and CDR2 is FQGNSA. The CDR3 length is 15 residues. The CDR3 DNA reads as TGTGCCAGCAGCTTCGTCAGCAGAGTCACCGGGGAGCTGTTTTTT. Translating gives CASSFVSRVTGELFF.

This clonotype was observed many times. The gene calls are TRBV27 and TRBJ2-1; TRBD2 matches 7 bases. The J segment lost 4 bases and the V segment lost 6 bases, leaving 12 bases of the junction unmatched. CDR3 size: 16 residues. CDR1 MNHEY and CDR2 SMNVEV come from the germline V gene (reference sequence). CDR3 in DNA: TGTGCCAGCAGCCTAGCCTCGGGGCGGGGGTACAATGAGCAGTTCTTC. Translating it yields CASSLASGRGYNEQFF.

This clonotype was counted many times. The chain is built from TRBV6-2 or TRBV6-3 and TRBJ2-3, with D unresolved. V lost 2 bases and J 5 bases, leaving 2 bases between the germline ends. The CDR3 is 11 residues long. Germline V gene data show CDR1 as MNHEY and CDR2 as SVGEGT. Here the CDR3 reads CASSYRDTQYF. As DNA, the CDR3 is TGTGCCAGCAGTTACCGAGATACGCAGTATTTT.

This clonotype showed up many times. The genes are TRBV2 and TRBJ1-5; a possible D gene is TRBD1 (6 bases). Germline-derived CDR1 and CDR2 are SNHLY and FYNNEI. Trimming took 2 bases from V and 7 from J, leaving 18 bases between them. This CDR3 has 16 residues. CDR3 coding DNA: TGTGCCAGCAGTGAATTCAGTGGGTACAGGGTCCAGCCCCAGCATTTT. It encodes CASSEFSGYRVQPQHF.

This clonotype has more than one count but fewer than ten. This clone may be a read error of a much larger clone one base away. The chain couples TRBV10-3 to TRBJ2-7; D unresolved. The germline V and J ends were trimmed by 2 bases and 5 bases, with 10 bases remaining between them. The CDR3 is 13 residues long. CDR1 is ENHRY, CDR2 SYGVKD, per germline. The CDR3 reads CAISERAIDEQYF. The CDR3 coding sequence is TGTGCCATCAGTGAGAGGGCGATAGACGAGCAGTACTTC.

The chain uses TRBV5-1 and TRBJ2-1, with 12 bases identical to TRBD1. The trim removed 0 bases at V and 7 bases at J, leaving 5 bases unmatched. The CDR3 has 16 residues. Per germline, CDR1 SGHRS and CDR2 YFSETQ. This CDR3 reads CASSLEGQGARNEQFF. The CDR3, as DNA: TGCGCCAGCAGCTTGGAGGGACAGGGGGCTCGGAATGAGCAGTTCTTC.

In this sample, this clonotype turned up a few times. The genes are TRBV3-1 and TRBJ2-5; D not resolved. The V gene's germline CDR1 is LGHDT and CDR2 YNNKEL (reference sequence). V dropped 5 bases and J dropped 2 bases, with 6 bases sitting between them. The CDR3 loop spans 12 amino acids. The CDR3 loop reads CASSLRQETQYF. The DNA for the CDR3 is TGTGCCAGCAGCTTACGTCAAGAGACCCAGTACTTC.

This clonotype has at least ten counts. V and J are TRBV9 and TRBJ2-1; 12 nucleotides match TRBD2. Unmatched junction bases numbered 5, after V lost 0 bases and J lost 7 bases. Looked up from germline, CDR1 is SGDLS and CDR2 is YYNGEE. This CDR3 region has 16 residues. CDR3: CASSVALAGGDNEQFF. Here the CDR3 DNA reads TGTGCCAGCAGCGTAGCACTAGCGGGGGGTGATAATGAGCAGTTCTTC.

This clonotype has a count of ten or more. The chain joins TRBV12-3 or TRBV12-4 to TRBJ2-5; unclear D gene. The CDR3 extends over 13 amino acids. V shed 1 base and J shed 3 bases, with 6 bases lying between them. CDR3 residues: CASSLEWEETQYF. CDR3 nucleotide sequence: TGTGCCAGCAGTTTAGAGTGGGAAGAGACCCAGTACTTC.

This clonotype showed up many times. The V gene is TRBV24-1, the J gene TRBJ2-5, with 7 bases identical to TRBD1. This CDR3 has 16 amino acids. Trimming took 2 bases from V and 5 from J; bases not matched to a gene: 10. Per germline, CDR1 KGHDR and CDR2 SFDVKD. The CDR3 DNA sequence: TGTGCCACCAGTGATTCCTCCCCGACAGGGATGGAGACCCAGTACTTC. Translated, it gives CATSDSSPTGMETQYF.

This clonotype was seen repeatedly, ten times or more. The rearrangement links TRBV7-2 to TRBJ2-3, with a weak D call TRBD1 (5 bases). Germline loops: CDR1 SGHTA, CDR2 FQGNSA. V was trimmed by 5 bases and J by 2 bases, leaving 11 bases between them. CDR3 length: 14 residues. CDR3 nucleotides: TGTGCCAGCAGCCAAGACAGCCACACAGATACGCAGTATTTT. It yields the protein CASSQDSHTDTQYF.

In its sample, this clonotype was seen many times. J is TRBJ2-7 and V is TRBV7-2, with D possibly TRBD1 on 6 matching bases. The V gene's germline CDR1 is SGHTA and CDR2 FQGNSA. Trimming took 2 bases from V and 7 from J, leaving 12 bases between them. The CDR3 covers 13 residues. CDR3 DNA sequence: TGTGCCAGCAGCTTAAGGCACAGGGAGGAGCAGTACTTC. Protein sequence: CASSLRHREEQYF.

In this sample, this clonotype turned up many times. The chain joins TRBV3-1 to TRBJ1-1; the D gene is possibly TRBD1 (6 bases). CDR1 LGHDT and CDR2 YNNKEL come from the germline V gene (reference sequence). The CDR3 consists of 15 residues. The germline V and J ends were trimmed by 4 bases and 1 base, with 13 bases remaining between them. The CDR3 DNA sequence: TGTGCCAGCAGCCTACCACAGGGTGAGAACACTGAAGCTTTCTTT. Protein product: CASSLPQGENTEAFF.

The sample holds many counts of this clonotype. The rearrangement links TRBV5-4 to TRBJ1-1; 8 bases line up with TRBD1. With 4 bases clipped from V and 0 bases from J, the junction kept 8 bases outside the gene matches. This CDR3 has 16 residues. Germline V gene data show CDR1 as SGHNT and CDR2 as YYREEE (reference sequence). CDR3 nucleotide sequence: TGTGCCAGCAGCCCAAGGACAGGGATGATGAACACTGAAGCTTTCTTT. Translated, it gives CASSPRTGMMNTEAFF.

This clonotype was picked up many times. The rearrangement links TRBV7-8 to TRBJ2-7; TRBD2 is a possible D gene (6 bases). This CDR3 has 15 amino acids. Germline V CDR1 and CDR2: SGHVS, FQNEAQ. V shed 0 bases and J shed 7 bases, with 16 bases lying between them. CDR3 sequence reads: CASSLASYEAGEQYF. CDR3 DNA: TGTGCCAGCAGCTTAGCGTCCTATGAGGCGGGAGAGCAGTACTTC. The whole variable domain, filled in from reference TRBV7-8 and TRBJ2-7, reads GAGVSQSPRYKVAKRGQDVALRCDPISGHVSLFWYQQALGQGPEFLTYFQNEAQLDKSGLPSDRFFAERPEGSVSTLKIQRTQQEDSAVYLCASSLASYEAGEQYFGPGTRLTVT.

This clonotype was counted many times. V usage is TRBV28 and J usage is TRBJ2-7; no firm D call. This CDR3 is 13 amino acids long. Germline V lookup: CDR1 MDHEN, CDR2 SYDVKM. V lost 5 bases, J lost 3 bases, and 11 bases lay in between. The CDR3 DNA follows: TGTGCCAGCAGTATAAGACACAGCTACGAGCAGTACTTC. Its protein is CASSIRHSYEQYF. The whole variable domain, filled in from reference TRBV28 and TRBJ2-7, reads DVKVTQSSRYLVKRTGEKVFLECVQDMDHENMFWYRQDPGLGLRLIYFSYDVKMKEKGDIPEGYSVSREKKERFSLILESASTNQTSMYLCASSIRHSYEQYFGPGTRLTVT.

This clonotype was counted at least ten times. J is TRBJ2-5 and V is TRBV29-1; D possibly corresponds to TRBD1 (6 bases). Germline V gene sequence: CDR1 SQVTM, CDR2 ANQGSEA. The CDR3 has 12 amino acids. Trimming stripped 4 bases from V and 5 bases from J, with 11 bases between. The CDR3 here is CSVGAGVETQYF. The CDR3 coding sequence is TGCAGCGTTGGGGCAGGGGTCGAGACCCAGTACTTC.

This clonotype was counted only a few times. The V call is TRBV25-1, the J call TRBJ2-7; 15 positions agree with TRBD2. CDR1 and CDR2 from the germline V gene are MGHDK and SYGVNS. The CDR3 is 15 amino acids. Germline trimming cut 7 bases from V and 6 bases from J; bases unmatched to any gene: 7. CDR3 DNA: TGTGCCAGCACTCCCGGGGGACTAGCGGGGGGCGAGCAGTACTTC. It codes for CASTPGGLAGGEQYF.

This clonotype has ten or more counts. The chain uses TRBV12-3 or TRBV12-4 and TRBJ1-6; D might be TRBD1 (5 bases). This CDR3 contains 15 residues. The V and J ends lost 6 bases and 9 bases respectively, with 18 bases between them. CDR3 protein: CASRDRWGMTSPLHF. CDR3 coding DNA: TGTGCCAGCAGAGACCGCTGGGGGATGACTTCACCCCTCCACTTT.

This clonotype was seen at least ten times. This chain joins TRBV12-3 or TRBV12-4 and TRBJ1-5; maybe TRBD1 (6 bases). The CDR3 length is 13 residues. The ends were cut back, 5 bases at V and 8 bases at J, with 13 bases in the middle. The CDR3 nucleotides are TGTGCCAGCAGTCACCCAGGGGTAGAGCCCCAGCATTTT. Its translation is CASSHPGVEPQHF.

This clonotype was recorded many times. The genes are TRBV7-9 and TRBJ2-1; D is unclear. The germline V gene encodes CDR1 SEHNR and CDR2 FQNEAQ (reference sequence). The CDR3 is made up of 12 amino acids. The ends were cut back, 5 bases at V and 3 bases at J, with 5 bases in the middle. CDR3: CASSRDYNEQFF. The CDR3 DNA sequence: TGTGCCAGCAGCAGGGACTACAATGAGCAGTTCTTC. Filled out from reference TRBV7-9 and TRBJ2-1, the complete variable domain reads DTGVSQNPRHKITKRGQNVTFRCDPISEHNRLYWYRQTLGQGPEFLTYFQNEAQLEKSRLLSDRFSAERPKGSFSTLEIQRTEQGDSAMYLCASSRDYNEQFFGPGTRLTVL.